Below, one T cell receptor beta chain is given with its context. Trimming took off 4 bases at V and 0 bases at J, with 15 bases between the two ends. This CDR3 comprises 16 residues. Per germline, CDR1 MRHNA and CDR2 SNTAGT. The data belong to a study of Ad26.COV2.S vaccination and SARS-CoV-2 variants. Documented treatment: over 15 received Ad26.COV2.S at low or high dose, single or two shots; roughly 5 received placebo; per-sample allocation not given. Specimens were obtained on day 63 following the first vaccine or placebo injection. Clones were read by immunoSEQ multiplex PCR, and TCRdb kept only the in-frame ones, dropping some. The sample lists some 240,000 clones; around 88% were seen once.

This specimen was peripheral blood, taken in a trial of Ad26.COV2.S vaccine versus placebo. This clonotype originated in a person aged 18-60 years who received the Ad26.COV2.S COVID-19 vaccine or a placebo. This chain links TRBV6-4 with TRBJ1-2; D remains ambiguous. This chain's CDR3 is CASSADHSVANYGYTF. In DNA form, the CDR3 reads TGTGCCAGCAGTGCAGACCACTCAGTGGCTAACTATGGCTACACCTTC.